These 26 T cell receptor beta chains were all obtained from the same sample, sequenced in a study of vaccination and CD4 T cells after COVID-19. Treatment reported: roughly 11-day PBMC culture with coronavirus spike peptide pools or control peptides (ViraFEST assay). What these receptors recognize is not known. The Oncomine TCR Beta short-read assay generated sequence data from the DNA of cultured CD4+ T cells. TCRdb independently ran MiXCR on the PCR reads; one entry per CDR3 protein. The table shows roughly 2,700 distinct CDR3 sequences, with around 30% occurring only once. Sequenced material: CD4+ T cells from blood, cultured in vitro, taken after SARS-CoV-2 vaccination. All receptors derive from a human donor who had recovered from COVID-19.

The chain carries TRBV5-4 and TRBJ2-6, with 7 nucleotides matching TRBD1. V lost 3 bases to trimming and J lost 2 bases; unmatched junction nucleotides: 2. This CDR3 has 15 amino acids. Germline V gene sequence: CDR1 SGHNT, CDR2 YYREEE (reference sequence). CDR3 amino acids: CASSWGTAGANVLTF. The CDR3 DNA reads TGTGCCAGCAGCTGGGGGACAGCTGGGGCCAACGTCCTGACTTTC.

Only a few counts were recorded for this clonotype. The CDR3 nucleotides read TGTGCCAGCAGTGAAGGTCCGGGACAGGGTGTATATGGCTACACCTTC. Translating gives CASSEGPGQGVYGYTF. This chain joins TRBV6-1 and TRBJ1-2, with TRBD1 identical over 9 bases. CDR1 and CDR2 (germline): MNHNS, SASEGT. This CDR3 has 16 amino acids. The V segment lost 1 base and the J segment 5 bases; nucleotides outside the gene matches: 8.

In its sample, this clonotype was seen a few times. The chain has TRBV20-1 and TRBJ1-2; D unclear. Trimming removed 6 bases at V and 8 bases at J, with 16 bases between. Germline V gene data show CDR1 as DFQATT and CDR2 as SNEGSKA (reference sequence). The CDR3 totals 12 residues. CDR3 residues: CSAGGFSIGYTF. The CDR3 coding sequence is TGCAGTGCCGGAGGTTTTAGTATCGGCTACACCTTC.

In its sample, this clonotype was seen once. This chain connects TRBV7-6 to TRBJ2-5; TRBD1 agrees at 7 bases. The CDR3 is made up of 13 amino acids. V was clipped by 5 bases and J by 1 base; unmatched bases: 1. Germline V gene lookup returns CDR1 SGHVS and CDR2 FNYEAQ. The CDR3 DNA is TGTGCCAGCAGCAGGACAGGCCAAGAGACCCAGTACTTC. This encodes CASSRTGQETQYF. Together with reference TRBV7-6 and TRBJ2-5, the CDR3 gives the full variable domain: GAGVSQSPRYKVTKRGQDVALRCDPISGHVSLYWYRQALGQGPEFLTYFNYEAQQDKSGLPNDRFSAERPEGSISTLTIQRTEQRDSAMYRCASSRTGQETQYFGPGTRLLVL.

J is TRBJ1-5 and V is TRBV6-5; D remains unclear. CDR3 size: 17 residues. V was trimmed by 0 bases and J by 2 bases, leaving 14 bases between them. Germline V lookup: CDR1 MNHEY, CDR2 SVGAGI. CDR3 residues: CASSYSDSGGGNQPQHF. CDR3 DNA sequence: TGTGCCAGCAGTTACTCCGATTCGGGAGGAGGCAATCAGCCCCAGCATTTT.

The chain has TRBV19 and TRBJ1-2; no clear D. The CDR3 has 12 amino acids. V gave up 3 bases and J gave up 5 bases, with 7 bases separating them. The germline gives CDR1 LNHDA, CDR2 SQIVND (reference sequence). The DNA of the CDR3 is TGTGCCAGTAGTATCGGCAAATATGGCTACACCTTC. This codes for CASSIGKYGYTF.

In its sample, this clonotype ranks as medium-sized. The chain couples TRBV6-2 or TRBV6-3 to TRBJ2-7; 7 bases map to TRBD1. Germline CDR1 MNHEY, CDR2 SVGEGT. With 6 bases clipped from V and 0 bases from J, the junction kept 8 bases outside the gene matches. CDR3 length equals 15 residues. CDR3 residues: CASSRRTGGSYEQYF. The CDR3 nucleotides read TGTGCCAGCAGCCGGCGGACAGGAGGCTCCTACGAGCAGTACTTC.

The chain joins TRBV5-1 to TRBJ2-5; D gene uncertain. Trimming stripped 3 bases from V and 6 bases from J, with 6 bases between. The CDR3 is 11 amino acids. From germline, CDR1 is SGHRS and CDR2 YFSETQ. This CDR3 reads CASSWKKTQYF. The CDR3 DNA follows: TGCGCCAGCAGCTGGAAAAAGACCCAGTACTTC.

CDR3 protein: CASSGPFGTNYGYTF. The CDR3 nucleotides are TGTGCCAGCAGCGGTCCATTCGGGACGAACTATGGCTACACCTTC. The rearrangement uses TRBV7-8 and TRBJ1-2; D might be TRBD1 (5 bases). V lost 5 bases to trimming and J lost 2 bases, with 15 bases between them. CDR1 and CDR2 (germline): SGHVS, FQNEAQ. The CDR3 runs 15 residues.

This clonotype showed up just a few times. The genes are TRBV24-1 and TRBJ1-2, with 10 bases fitting TRBD1. Germline trimming cut 10 bases from V and 1 base from J; bases unmatched to any gene: 5. From germline, CDR1 is KGHDR and CDR2 SFDVKD. CDR3 size: 14 residues. Written as DNA, the CDR3 is TGTGCCACGACCGGGACAGGGGTTAACTATGGCTACACCTTC. This translates into CATTGTGVNYGYTF.

The CDR3 reads CATSDRNSYEQYF. The CDR3 bases are TGTGCCACCAGTGACAGGAACTCCTACGAGCAGTACTTC. This sequence joins TRBV24-1 and TRBJ2-7; D not certain. Trimming took off 4 bases at V and 0 bases at J, with 6 bases between the two ends. CDR3 size: 13 residues. Germline V gene data show CDR1 as KGHDR and CDR2 as SFDVKD.

The rearrangement uses TRBV28 and TRBJ2-7, with D possibly being TRBD1 or TRBD2 (6 bases each). This CDR3 spans 14 amino acids. Germline lookup yields CDR1 MDHEN and CDR2 SYDVKM. V lost 6 bases and J 4 bases, leaving 16 bases between the germline ends. The CDR3 nucleotides are TGTGCCAGCAGCGGGGGCAGGGTACAGTACGAGCAGTACTTC. It codes for CASSGGRVQYEQYF.

The chain uses TRBV7-3 and TRBJ1-3, with D possibly TRBD1 on 5 matching bases. The germline CDR1 and CDR2 sequences are SGHTA and FQGTGA. The CDR3 sequence is 15 residues long. Trimming removed 5 bases from V and 2 bases from J, with 13 bases in between. The CDR3 loop reads CASSAAPGPGNTIYF. CDR3 nucleotide sequence: TGTGCCAGCAGCGCCGCCCCGGGACCTGGAAACACCATATATTTT.

Here the CDR3 DNA reads TGCAGTGCTAGAGCTTCCTATGGCTACACCTTC. Its protein is CSARASYGYTF. This rearrangement joins TRBV20-1 to TRBJ1-2; no clear D gene. The germline CDR1 and CDR2 sequences are DFQATT and SNEGSKA (reference sequence). The CDR3 consists of 11 residues. Trimming cost V 1 base and J 4 bases, with 4 bases left between them.

Of note for this clonotype: Relative to the germline gene, one junction end is altered; a read error may explain this. V is TRBV5-1 and J is TRBJ2-6; 7 bases align to TRBD2. This CDR3 comprises 14 residues. Germline lookup yields CDR1 SGHRS and CDR2 YFSETQ. CDR3 DNA: TGCGCCAGCAGCCTGGTGGGGGGGGTCAACGTCCTGACTTTC. As protein: CASSLVGGVNVLTF. The full variable domain, with the rest looked up from reference TRBV5-1 and TRBJ2-6, is KAGVTQTPRYLIKTRGQQVTLSCSPISGHRSVSWYQQTPGQGLQFLFEYFSETQRNKGNFPGRFSGRQFSNSRSEMNVSTLELGDSALYLCASSLVGGVNVLTFGAGSRLTVL.

The chain employs TRBV19 and TRBJ1-2; D is uncertain. The V end was cut by 8 bases, the J end by 2 bases, with 12 bases between. This CDR3 region has 13 residues. Germline-derived CDR1 and CDR2 are LNHDA and SQIVND (reference sequence). The CDR3 loop is CASARSENYGYTF. The CDR3 DNA sequence: TGTGCCAGTGCCCGTTCGGAGAACTATGGCTACACCTTC.

The J gene is TRBJ2-7, the V gene TRBV20-1; the D call may be TRBD1 or TRBD2 (5 bases each). The CDR3 sequence is 14 residues long. Trimming shortened V by 3 bases and J by 2 bases, and 14 bases separated the two germline ends. Germline V lookup: CDR1 DFQATT, CDR2 SNEGSKA (reference sequence). The CDR3 DNA sequence: TGCAGTGCTAGCTCCTACCGGGGCCCCTACGAGCAGTACTTC. Its translation is CSASSYRGPYEQYF.

In this sample, this clonotype is medium-sized (0.01 to 0.1%). In DNA, the CDR3 is TGTGCCAGCAGCCCGCAATGGGCAGCCTACCAAGAGACCCAGTACTTC. Protein: CASSPQWAAYQETQYF. The rearrangement links TRBV7-2 to TRBJ2-5; D unclear. CDR3 size: 16 residues. Germline V gene sequence: CDR1 SGHTA, CDR2 FQGNSA. V was trimmed by 5 bases and J by 0 bases, leaving 16 bases between them.

This clonotype was counted a few times. This sequence joins TRBV19 and TRBJ1-2, with 10 positions matching TRBD1. V shed 4 bases, J shed 8 bases, and the junction held 7 bases outside the gene matches. Looked up from germline, CDR1 is LNHDA and CDR2 is SQIVND (reference sequence). The CDR3 runs 14 residues. The CDR3 DNA sequence: TGTGCCAGTAGTACCTATGACAGGGGGCTCGGCTACACCTTC. It yields the protein CASSTYDRGLGYTF. The full variable domain, in which reference TRBV19 and TRBJ1-2 provide the parts outside the CDR3, is DGGITQSPKYLFRKEGQNVTLSCEQNLNHDAMYWYRQDPGQGLRLIYYSQIVNDFQKGDIAEGYSVSREKKESFPLTVTSAQKNPTAFYLCASSTYDRGLGYTFGSGTRLTVV.

This clonotype was observed at least ten times. The J gene is TRBJ1-2, the V gene TRBV20-1, with no clear D. The CDR3 is 14 amino acids. The V gene's germline CDR1 is DFQATT and CDR2 SNEGSKA (reference sequence). Trimming removed 0 bases from V and 0 bases from J, with 8 bases in between. The DNA of the CDR3 is TGCAGTGCTAGAGATGGGATAGCTAACTATGGCTACACCTTC. This encodes CSARDGIANYGYTF.

This clonotype is large (0.1 to 1%). The chain couples TRBV7-9 to TRBJ2-3; D gene uncertain. Deletions cut 5 bases from V and 4 bases from J, with 13 bases between. CDR3 length: 14 residues. CDR1 is SEHNR and CDR2 is FQNEAQ in the germline V gene (reference sequence). The CDR3 DNA sequence: TGTGCCAGCAGCCCGACGGCTGGGGCAGATACGCAGTATTTT. Translation: CASSPTAGADTQYF.

The V call is TRBV27, the J call TRBJ1-5; 9 bases agree with TRBD1. The CDR3 is 15 residues long. After removal of 6 bases from V and 6 bases from J, the junction contained 9 bases not matched to a gene. Germline CDR1 reads MNHEY; CDR2 reads SMNVEV (reference sequence). The CDR3 is CASSPHTGGTQPQHF. The CDR3, as DNA: TGTGCCAGCAGCCCTCATACAGGGGGCACTCAGCCCCAGCATTTT.

V and J are TRBV28 and TRBJ1-2, with D perhaps TRBD1 (5 bases). Per the germline V gene, CDR1 is MDHEN and CDR2 is SYDVKM. The V gene lost 3 bases and the J gene lost 0 bases, with 11 bases spanning the gap. The CDR3 is 15 amino acids. CDR3 loop: CASSFGGEANYGYTF. Written as DNA, the CDR3 is TGTGCCAGCAGTTTCGGAGGGGAGGCTAACTATGGCTACACCTTC.

The V gene is TRBV29-1, the J gene TRBJ2-5, with 12 nucleotides matching TRBD1. The CDR3 totals 18 residues. Per germline, CDR1 SQVTM and CDR2 ANQGSEA. The J segment lost 0 bases and the V segment lost 7 bases, leaving 15 bases of the junction unmatched. The CDR3 sequence: CSGKGQGARGRYQETQYF. As DNA, the CDR3 is TGCAGCGGAAAGGGACAGGGGGCGAGGGGAAGGTACCAAGAGACCCAGTACTTC.

The rearrangement uses TRBV6-2 or TRBV6-3 and TRBJ2-7; 7 bases fit TRBD1. The CDR3 runs 15 residues. Germline V gives CDR1 MNHEY, CDR2 SVGEGT. J lost 5 bases, V lost 6 bases, and 13 bases had no gene match. The CDR3 region has the DNA TGTGCCAGCAGCCGCGACAGGGTTGTTTCGAACGAGCAGTACTTC. Amino acids: CASSRDRVVSNEQYF.

V usage is TRBV4-1 and J usage is TRBJ2-3; no reliable D call. This CDR3 contains 14 residues. The germline V gene encodes CDR1 MGHRA and CDR2 YSYEKL. The ends were cut back, 0 bases at V and 4 bases at J, with 8 bases in the middle. For the CDR3, the DNA is TGCGCCAGCAGCCAAGATTCCCTGGCAGATACGCAGTATTTT. Its protein product is CASSQDSLADTQYF.